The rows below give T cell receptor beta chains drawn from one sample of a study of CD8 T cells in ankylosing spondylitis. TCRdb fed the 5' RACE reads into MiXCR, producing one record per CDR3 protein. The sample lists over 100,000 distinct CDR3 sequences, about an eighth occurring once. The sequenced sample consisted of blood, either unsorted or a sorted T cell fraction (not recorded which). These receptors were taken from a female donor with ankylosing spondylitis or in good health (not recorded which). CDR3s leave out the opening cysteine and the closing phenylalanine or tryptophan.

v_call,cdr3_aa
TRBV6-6,ASRLGQQDTQY
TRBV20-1,SADPGGETQY
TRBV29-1,SVGRGEDEKLF
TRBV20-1,SARASAAKLF
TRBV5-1,ASSLDRFSYEQY
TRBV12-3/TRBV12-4,ASSPGLDNEKLF
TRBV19,ASSVGWLSGNTIY
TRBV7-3,VSSLCGRGTDTQY
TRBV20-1,SARTSGRVETQY
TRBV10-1,ASSAGTGSYNEQF
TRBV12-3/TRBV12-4,ASSFLAGGWLRYEQY
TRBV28,ASCLGTSGNTIY
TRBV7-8,ASSLLGQGAGELF